The clone carrying this T cell receptor beta chain was observed a few times. These data originate in a study of human T cells and chemical hapten exposure. Across the whole study: Patch tests containing 0.01% DPC, applied to the upper back, were read at 6 days.

This CDR3 spans 16 amino acids. CDR1 MNHEY and CDR2 SMNVEV come from the germline V gene (reference sequence). The J segment lost 4 bases and the V segment lost 3 bases, leaving 6 bases of the junction unmatched. Using its own MiXCR run on the RACE reads, TCRdb lists one record per CDR3 protein. Here the sample spans 100,000 to 150,000 distinct CDR3 sequences, roughly 10% being singletons. Time point of the sample: patch test 3, about 24 weeks after DPC sensitization. Treatment of the sample: therapeutic diphenylcyclopropenone sensitization with weekly scalp DPC. The clonotype was recovered from a woman in her 50s with alopecia areata. Some clones in this sample may be carry-over from other donors' samples. This chain joins TRBV27 and TRBJ2-3; 11 positions match TRBD2. The sample in question was whole blood, obtained in connection with sensitization to the hapten diphenylcyclopropenone (DPC). CDR3 DNA: TGTGCCAGCAGTTTCCCAACTAGCGGGGGCCCAGATACGCAGTATTTT. Encoded protein: CASSFPTSGGPDTQYF.